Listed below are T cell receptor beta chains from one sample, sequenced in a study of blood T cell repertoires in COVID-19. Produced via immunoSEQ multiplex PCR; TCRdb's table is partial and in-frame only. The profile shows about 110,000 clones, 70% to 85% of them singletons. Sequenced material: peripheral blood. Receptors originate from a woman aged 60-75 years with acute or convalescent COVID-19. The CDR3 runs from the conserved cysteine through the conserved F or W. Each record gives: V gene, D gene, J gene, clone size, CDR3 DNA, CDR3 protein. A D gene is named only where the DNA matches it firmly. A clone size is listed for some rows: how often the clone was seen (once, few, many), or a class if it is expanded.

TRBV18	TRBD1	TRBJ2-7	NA	TGTGCCAGCTCATTCACAGGGGGCCCCTACGAGCAGTACTTC	CASSFTGGPYEQYF
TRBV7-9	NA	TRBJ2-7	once	TGTGCCAGCAGCTCCACGGGAGTGGACTACTACGAGCAGTACTTC	CASSSTGVDYYEQYF
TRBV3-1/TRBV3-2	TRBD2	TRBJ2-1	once	TGTGCCAGCACCGAGGGACTAGCGAGAGAACAGTTCTTC	CASTEGLAREQFF
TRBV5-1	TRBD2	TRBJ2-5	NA	TGCGCCAGCAGCCCAACCGGGACTAGCGGGAGCGGCGGAGAGGAGACCCAGTACTTC	CASSPTGTSGSGGEETQYF
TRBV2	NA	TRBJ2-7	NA	TGTGCCAGCAGTCCCGAGGGAGGGGGTTCCTACGAGCAGTACTTC	CASSPEGGGSYEQYF
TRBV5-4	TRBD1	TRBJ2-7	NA	TGTGCCAGCAGCTTTGGCCCGGGACAGGGCTACGAGCAGTACTTC	CASSFGPGQGYEQYF
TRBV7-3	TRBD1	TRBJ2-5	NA	TGTGCCAGCAGCTTACGGATGACAGGGGGACAAGAGACCCAGTACTTC	CASSLRMTGGQETQYF
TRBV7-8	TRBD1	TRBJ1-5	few	TGTGCCAGCAGCTTATTCGGGCAGGGGGATCAGCCCCAGCATTTT	CASSLFGQGDQPQHF
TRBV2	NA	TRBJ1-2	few	TGTGCCAGCAGTGAAGCGGTCGGGATGGGCTACACCTTC	CASSEAVGMGYTF
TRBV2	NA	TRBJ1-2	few	TGTGCCAGCAGCCTGCGTGGGTCGGCTAGCTATGGCTACACCTTC	CASSLRGSASYGYTF
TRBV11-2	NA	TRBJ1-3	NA	TGTGCCAGCAGCTTAACTGAAACCACCATATATTTT	CASSLTETTIYF
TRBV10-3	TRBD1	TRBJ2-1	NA	TGTGCCATCAGTGAAGGTACAGGGGTTTCCTACAATGAGCAGTTCTTC	CAISEGTGVSYNEQFF
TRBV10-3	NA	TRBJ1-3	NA	TGTGCCATCAATAAGCGGGGGGGCATCTCTGGAAACACCATATATTTT	CAINKRGGISGNTIYF
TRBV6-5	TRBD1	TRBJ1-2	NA	TGTGGAACACTACTGGACAGGAACTATGGCTACACCTTC	CGTLLDRNYGYTF
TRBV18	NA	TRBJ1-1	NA	TGTGCCAGCTCACGGGGGGACACTGAAGCTTTCTTT	CASSRGDTEAFF
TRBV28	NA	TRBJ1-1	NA	TGTGCCAGTTCCCCGACCGCGCCCGATTCGGGCACTGAAGCTTTCTTT	CASSPTAPDSGTEAFF
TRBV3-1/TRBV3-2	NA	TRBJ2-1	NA	TGTGCCAGCAGCCCTCCACTCTACAATGAGCAGTTCTTC	CASSPPLYNEQFF
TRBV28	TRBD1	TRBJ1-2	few	TGTGCCAGCAGAAGACAGGGCTATGGCTACACCTTC	CASRRQGYGYTF
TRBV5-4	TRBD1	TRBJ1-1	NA	TGTGCCAGCAGCTTGGGGGGGGACAGGGAAGCTTTCTTT	CASSLGGDREAFF
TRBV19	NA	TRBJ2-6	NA	TGTGCCAGTAGTGTCAGGGTTTCCGGGGCCAACGTCCTGACTTTC	CASSVRVSGANVLTF
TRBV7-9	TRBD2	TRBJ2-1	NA	TGTGCCAGCGGGGAGGGATCCTACAATGAGCAGTTCTTC	CASGEGSYNEQFF
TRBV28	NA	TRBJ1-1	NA	TGTGCCAGCAGTTTATCAGGATACACTGAAGCTTTCTTT	CASSLSGYTEAFF